What follows are 29 T cell receptor beta chains derived from one specimen sequenced in a study of T-cell memory formation after mild COVID-19. TCRdb itself ran the 5' RACE reads through MiXCR, one entry per CDR3 protein. The sample yields 580,000 or so distinct CDR3 sequences, 17% seen once. Material: PBMCs or a T cell subset sorted from them (not recorded which). These receptors came from an adult woman who had mild COVID-19 (a few samples of this study predate the infection). Cell type and time point are not known.

V usage is TRBV7-6 and J usage is TRBJ1-2; unclear D gene. Germline V gene lookup returns CDR1 SGHVS and CDR2 FNYEAQ. V was trimmed by 5 bases and J by 7 bases, leaving 11 bases between them. This CDR3 region has 12 residues. The CDR3 protein is CASSHTSGGYTF. The CDR3 DNA reads TGTGCCAGCAGCCATACCAGCGGTGGCTACACCTTC.

Only a few counts were recorded for this clonotype. V and J are TRBV7-8 and TRBJ2-1, with a weak D call TRBD2 (5 bases). CDR3 length: 21 residues. Deletions cut 1 base from V and 0 bases from J, with 25 bases between. CDR1 SGHVS and CDR2 FQNEAQ come from the germline V gene. Written as DNA, the CDR3 is TGTGCCAGCAGCTTAGTAGCGACCCTATATTTAAGCACAAGCTCCTACAATGAGCAGTTCTTC. Its translation: CASSLVATLYLSTSSYNEQFF.

V usage is TRBV4-2 and J usage is TRBJ2-3; D gene ambiguous. With 5 bases removed from V and 1 base from J, the gap between germline ends came to 13 bases. Germline V CDR1 and CDR2: LGHNA, YNFKEQ. This CDR3 is built from 15 residues. The CDR3 loop reads CASSSGPRGTDTQYF. In nucleotides, the CDR3 is TGTGCCAGCAGCTCAGGCCCTCGGGGCACAGATACGCAGTATTTT.

This clonotype was seen a few times. The gene calls are TRBV13 and TRBJ2-2, with 9 bases lining up with TRBD2. This CDR3 contains 16 residues. Germline V gene lookup returns CDR1 PRHDT and CDR2 FYEKMQ (reference sequence). V dropped 3 bases and J dropped 0; count of bases not matched to a gene: 2. CDR3: CASSLGLAANTGELFF. CDR3 coding DNA: TGTGCCAGCAGCTTGGGACTAGCCGCGAACACCGGGGAGCTGTTTTTT.

This clonotype was recorded a few times. The rearrangement joins TRBV9 to TRBJ2-7; 8 positions agree with TRBD1. CDR3 length: 14 residues. In germline, CDR1 is SGDLS, CDR2 YYNGEE. J lost 5 bases, V lost 0 bases, and 4 bases had no gene match. The CDR3 region is CASSVEDRAHEQYF. DNA for the CDR3: TGTGCCAGCAGCGTAGAGGACAGGGCCCACGAGCAGTACTTC.

V and J are TRBV7-9 and TRBJ1-6; D is possibly TRBD1 (5 bases). CDR1 and CDR2 from the germline V gene are SEHNR and FQNEAQ (reference sequence). With 8 bases removed from V and 1 base from J, the gap between germline ends came to 12 bases. The CDR3 is made up of 15 amino acids. The CDR3 DNA is TGTGCCAGCGGCGACGGGGGGTCCTATAATTCACCCCTCCACTTT. Its translation is CASGDGGSYNSPLHF.

This sequence joins TRBV4-2 and TRBJ2-7, with D unresolved. The CDR3 covers 13 residues. In germline, CDR1 is LGHNA, CDR2 YNFKEQ. The V end lost 1 base, the J end lost 6 bases, and 10 bases lay between the germline ends. The CDR3 region is CASSQAVISEQYF. Here the CDR3 DNA reads TGTGCCAGCAGCCAAGCCGTTATTTCCGAGCAGTACTTC.

The DNA for the CDR3 is TGTGCCAGCAGTTACAGTCTTGTTGAAGCTTTCTTT. It specifies CASSYSLVEAFF. The chain joins TRBV6-2 or TRBV6-3 to TRBJ1-1; no reliable D call. This CDR3 spans 12 amino acids. Trimming took 2 bases from V and 7 from J, leaving 8 bases between them. In germline, CDR1 is MNHEY, CDR2 SVGEGT.

The chain joins TRBV6-2 or TRBV6-3 to TRBJ2-2; D may correspond to TRBD1 or TRBD2 (6 bases each). V lost 2 bases to trimming and J lost 1 base, with 14 bases between them. Germline-derived CDR1 and CDR2 are MNHEY and SVGEGT. This CDR3 has 17 residues. The CDR3: CASSYRGRGLNTGELFF. CDR3 bases: TGTGCCAGCAGTTACAGGGGCAGGGGACTGAACACCGGGGAGCTGTTTTTT.

This clonotype was seen repeatedly, ten times or more. V is TRBV9 and J is TRBJ2-1; 7 bases align to TRBD2. V lost 0 bases, J lost 4 bases, and 7 bases stayed unmatched. From germline, CDR1 is SGDLS and CDR2 YYNGEE. CDR3 length equals 16 residues. DNA of the CDR3: TGTGCCAGCAGCGTAGCGGGCCTAGCGGAGTACAATGAGCAGTTCTTC. Its translation: CASSVAGLAEYNEQFF.

V is TRBV29-1 and J is TRBJ2-3; 11 bases agree with TRBD2. The CDR3 sequence is 14 residues long. J was trimmed by 8 bases and V by 2 bases; bases with no gene match: 6. Per germline, CDR1 SQVTM and CDR2 ANQGSEA. CDR3 amino acids: CSVENTSGGFTQYF. The CDR3 DNA is TGCAGCGTTGAAAATACTAGCGGGGGCTTTACGCAGTATTTT.

Points on this clonotype: One end of the junction fails to match germline, which may point to a read error. The chain couples TRBV9 to TRBJ2-3; 13 bases map to TRBD2. There are 16 residues in the CDR3. Germline CDR1 is SGDLS and CDR2 is YYNGEE. DNA for the CDR3: TGTGCCAGCACCGTAGGACTAGCGGGAGTATCAGATACGCAGTATTTT. This encodes CASTVGLAGVSDTQYF.

J is TRBJ1-1 and V is TRBV20-1; no firm D call. The CDR3 is 15 residues long. Germline-derived CDR1 and CDR2 are DFQATT and SNEGSKA (reference sequence). The ends were cut back, 1 base at V and 1 base at J, with 13 bases in the middle. The CDR3 is CSARVQSTSNTEAFF. CDR3 bases: TGCAGTGCTAGAGTCCAGAGTACCTCGAACACTGAAGCTTTCTTT.

The gene calls are TRBV5-1 and TRBJ2-7; D gene uncertain. This CDR3 has 14 residues. Germline lookup yields CDR1 SGHRS and CDR2 YFSETQ. V lost 0 bases to trimming and J lost 1 base, with 8 bases between them. In DNA form, the CDR3 reads TGCGCCAGCAGCTTGGCCTCCCCGTCCTACGAGCAGTACTTC. The encoded protein is CASSLASPSYEQYF.

This clonotype was detected a few times. The chain employs TRBV9 and TRBJ2-7; D might be TRBD2 (6 bases). The CDR3 length is 17 residues. V lost 3 bases, J lost 7 bases, and 26 bases lay in between. Germline CDR1 is SGDLS and CDR2 is YYNGEE. The CDR3 DNA follows: TGTGCCAGCAGCGCACAACCGACCGGGCCCGGGGGTGGGGAGCAGTACTTC. This codes for CASSAQPTGPGGGEQYF.

The rearrangement uses TRBV5-1 and TRBJ2-2; D gene ambiguous. CDR3 length: 13 residues. Trimming took 3 bases from V and 16 from J, leaving 19 bases between them. From germline, CDR1 is SGHRS and CDR2 YFSETQ. The CDR3 spells CASSWAAQSRQFF. CDR3 bases: TGCGCCAGCAGCTGGGCAGCCCAAAGTAGACAGTTTTTT.

This clonotype was found a few times. This rearrangement joins TRBV24-1 to TRBJ2-3, with TRBD1 matching over 8 bases. This CDR3 is 17 amino acids long. V shed 2 bases and J 5 bases; nucleotides not matched to a gene: 11. CDR1 and CDR2 from the germline V gene are KGHDR and SFDVKD. The CDR3 DNA sequence: TGTGCCACCAGTGATTACGCGAACAGGGGGTCGGGAGATACGCAGTATTTT. Translating gives CATSDYANRGSGDTQYF.

This chain connects TRBV12-3 or TRBV12-4 to TRBJ2-1; the match to TRBD2 covers 7 bases. V dropped 6 bases and J dropped 8; count of bases not matched to a gene: 13. This CDR3 contains 15 residues. The CDR3 DNA sequence: TGTGCCAGCAGAAGTACTAGCGCTCCATGGGATGAGCAGTTCTTC. This sequence encodes CASRSTSAPWDEQFF.

This clonotype turned up a few times. V gene TRBV5-1 combines with J gene TRBJ1-1; TRBD1 aligns across 7 bases. Germline trimming cut 3 bases from V and 4 bases from J; bases unmatched to any gene: 6. The CDR3 spans 14 residues. The germline CDR1 and CDR2 sequences are SGHRS and YFSETQ. CDR3 loop: CASSSLPGGTEAFF. CDR3 DNA sequence: TGCGCCAGCAGCTCGTTACCAGGGGGCACTGAAGCTTTCTTT.

The chain links TRBV10-3 to TRBJ2-7; possible D gene TRBD1, 7 bases. The germline V and J ends were trimmed by 4 bases and 3 bases, with 10 bases remaining between them. CDR3 size: 13 residues. The V gene's germline CDR1 is ENHRY and CDR2 SYGVKD. CDR3 region: CAISGGTDYEQYF. In nucleotides, the CDR3 is TGTGCCATCAGTGGCGGGACAGACTACGAGCAGTACTTC.

Only a few counts were recorded for this clonotype. The chain combines TRBV12-5 with TRBJ1-3; TRBD1 is a possible D gene (5 bases). Germline-derived CDR1 and CDR2 are LGHNT and FRNRAP. Trimming took 6 bases from V and 0 from J, leaving 15 bases between them. The CDR3 is 16 amino acids. The DNA for the CDR3 is TGTGCTAGTGGCCCGGGACTGCCCTTCTCTGGAAACACCATATATTTT. It specifies CASGPGLPFSGNTIYF.

The chain has TRBV7-2 and TRBJ1-2; maybe TRBD1 (5 bases). Looked up from germline, CDR1 is SGHTA and CDR2 is FQGNSA. Trimming shortened V by 2 bases and J by 12 bases, and 22 bases separated the two germline ends. This CDR3 region has 15 residues. The CDR3 is CASSLSHRLWAGDTF. CDR3 nucleotide sequence: TGTGCCAGCAGCTTAAGCCACAGGCTGTGGGCCGGGGACACCTTC. The full variable domain, in which reference TRBV7-2 and TRBJ1-2 provide the parts outside the CDR3, is GAGVSQSPSNKVTEKGKDVELRCDPISGHTALYWYRQSLGQGLEFLIYFQGNSAPDKSGLPSDRFSAERTGGSVSTLTIQRTQQEDSAVYLCASSLSHRLWAGDTFGSGTRLTVV.

The chain uses TRBV4-1 and TRBJ1-5; 12 nucleotides agree with TRBD1. Germline assignment: CDR1 MGHRA and CDR2 YSYEKL. V dropped 4 bases and J dropped 1; count of bases not matched to a gene: 5. The CDR3 is made up of 17 amino acids. The CDR3 loop reads CASSPAGTGGSNQPQHF. The CDR3 DNA is TGCGCCAGCAGCCCAGCAGGGACAGGGGGCAGCAATCAGCCCCAGCATTTT.

This rearrangement joins TRBV3-1 to TRBJ2-1, with 9 bases matching TRBD2. V gave up 0 bases and J gave up 2 bases; unmatched junction bases: 5. From germline, CDR1 is LGHDT and CDR2 YNNKEL (reference sequence). This CDR3 region has 17 residues. The CDR3 coding sequence is TGTGCCAGCAGCCAAGATGGTGCTAGCGGGACCTACAATGAGCAGTTCTTC. Amino acids: CASSQDGASGTYNEQFF.

V is TRBV9 and J is TRBJ2-1; a possible D gene is TRBD2 (7 bases). Germline CDR1 reads SGDLS; CDR2 reads YYNGEE. This CDR3 contains 14 residues. V was shortened by 4 bases and J by 6 bases, with 14 bases between the two germline ends. CDR3 DNA sequence: TGTGCCAGCAGCCCTATGGGAGGGGGCAATGAGCAGTTCTTC. Its translation: CASSPMGGGNEQFF.

The V and J genes are TRBV29-1 and TRBJ1-2; TRBD1 might be the D (5 bases). V gave up 7 bases and J gave up 2 bases, with 8 bases separating them. Germline V gene lookup returns CDR1 SQVTM and CDR2 ANQGSEA. The CDR3 totals 11 residues. CDR3 in DNA: TGCAGCGCCGGGGGGAACTATGGCTACACCTTC. Its translation: CSAGGNYGYTF.

This chain joins TRBV20-1 and TRBJ1-1, with D perhaps matching TRBD1 (6 bases). The CDR3 has 15 residues. Trimming removed 2 bases from V and 2 bases from J, with 15 bases in between. Germline assignment: CDR1 DFQATT and CDR2 SNEGSKA (reference sequence). CDR3: CSARLGGRVNTEAFF. Here the CDR3 DNA reads TGCAGTGCTAGACTGGGGGGCAGGGTAAACACTGAAGCTTTCTTT.

Only a few counts were recorded for this clonotype. The chain combines TRBV4-3 with TRBJ2-3; possible D gene TRBD2, 6 bases. Germline assignment: CDR1 LGHNA and CDR2 YSLEER. The CDR3 is 17 residues long. V was clipped by 0 bases and J by 9 bases, with 22 bases between them. The CDR3 region is CASSQDPLAGGAGTQYF. The CDR3 DNA is TGCGCCAGCAGCCAAGATCCCCTAGCTGGAGGGGCGGGGACGCAGTATTTT.

In this sample, this clonotype turned up a few times. The CDR3 loop reads CASSRQSGRGTQYF. The CDR3 coding sequence is TGTGCCAGCAGCCGTCAAAGCGGGAGGGGAACGCAGTATTTT. This chain connects TRBV3-1 to TRBJ2-3; 10 bases match TRBD2. Germline V gives CDR1 LGHDT, CDR2 YNNKEL (reference sequence). The CDR3 has 14 residues. The junction had 7 bases not matched to a gene; V was cut back by 4 bases and J by 9 bases.